The clone carrying this T cell receptor beta chain was seen ten or more times. The data were taken from a study of T cells in Graves' hyperthyroidism and ophthalmopathy. The V gene's germline CDR1 is SGHTA and CDR2 FQGNSA. This CDR3 region has 18 residues. V lost 1 base and J lost 8; bases outside the gene matches: 13. Investigators excluded patients with uncontrolled infection, other autoimmune disease, pregnancy or lactation. Fresh 10 ml peripheral blood yielded PBMCs. TCR beta CDR3 region amplification was performed from RNA transcripts. HTBI primers were used for first-round RT-PCR of the TCR CDR3. TCRdb recomputed calls from the multiplex PCR reads with MiXCR, one row per CDR3 protein. The sample consists of some 570,000 distinct CDR3 sequences, 15% to 20% of them appearing once.

The sequenced material came from blood. This TCR derives from a young woman with Graves' ophthalmopathy. The chain combines TRBV7-2 with TRBJ2-1, with 11 bases fitting TRBD2. CDR3 bases: TGTGCCAGCAGCTTAGTAAGAACTAGCGGGAGAGGGGGCTATGAGCAGTTCTTC. Protein sequence: CASSLVRTSGRGGYEQFF.